This T cell receptor (beta chain) was retrieved from a study of T cells in localized non-small cell lung cancer. Study-level results: It was uninvolved adjacent lung that showed the highest T cell clonality, exceeding tumor. Prolonged overall survival went with higher T cell density in the blood. Within adjacent lung there appeared a median roughly 60 of the top 100 tumor clones.

J gave up 5 bases and V 9 bases, and 7 bases lay outside the gene matches. This CDR3 comprises 13 residues. CDR1 is LNHDA, CDR2 SQIVND, per germline (reference sequence). Notes on this clone: Its matching antigen is unknown.

Here immunoSEQ multiplex PCR was the method, and the copy in TCRdb shows in-frame clones only, minus some. The sample has approximately 29,000 clones; around 80% are singletons. The chain joins TRBV19 to TRBJ1-2; 9 nucleotides agree with TRBD1. The receptor was isolated from a male donor at least 60 years old with stage II squamous cell lung carcinoma. Here the sequenced sample was peripheral blood, taken before any cancer treatment. CDR3 coding DNA: TGTGCCAGCAGAAGGGACAGGGATTATGGCTACACCTTC. Its translation: CASRRDRDYGYTF.